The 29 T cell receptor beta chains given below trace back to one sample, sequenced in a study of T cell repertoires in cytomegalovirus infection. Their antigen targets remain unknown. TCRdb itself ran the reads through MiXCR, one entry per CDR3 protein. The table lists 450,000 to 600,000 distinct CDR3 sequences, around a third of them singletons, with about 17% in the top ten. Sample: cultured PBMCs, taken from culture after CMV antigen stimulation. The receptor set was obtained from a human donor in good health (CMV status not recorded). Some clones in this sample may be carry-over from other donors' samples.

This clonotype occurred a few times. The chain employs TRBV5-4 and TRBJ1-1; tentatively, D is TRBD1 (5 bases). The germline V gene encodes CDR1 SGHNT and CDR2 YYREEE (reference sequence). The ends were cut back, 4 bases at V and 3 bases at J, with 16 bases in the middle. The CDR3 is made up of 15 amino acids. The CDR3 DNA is TGTGCCAGCAGCCTATACAGGCCCAAAGACACTGAAGCTTTCTTT. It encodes CASSLYRPKDTEAFF. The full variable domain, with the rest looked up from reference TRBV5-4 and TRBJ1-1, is ETGVTQSPTHLIKTRGQQVTLRCSSQSGHNTVSWYQQALGQGPQFIFQYYREEENGRGNFPPRFSGLQFPNYSSELNVNALELDDSALYLCASSLYRPKDTEAFFGQGTRLTVV.

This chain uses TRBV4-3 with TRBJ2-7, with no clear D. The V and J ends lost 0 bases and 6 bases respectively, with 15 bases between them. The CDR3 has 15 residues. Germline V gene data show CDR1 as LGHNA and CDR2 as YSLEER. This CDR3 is CASSQDNLPNSEQYF. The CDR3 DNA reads TGCGCCAGCAGCCAAGATAACTTACCGAATAGCGAGCAGTACTTC.

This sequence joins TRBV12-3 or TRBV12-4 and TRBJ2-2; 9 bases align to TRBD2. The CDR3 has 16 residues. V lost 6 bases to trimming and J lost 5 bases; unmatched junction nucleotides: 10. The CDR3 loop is CASRKPGLADTGELFF. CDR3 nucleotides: TGTGCCAGCAGGAAACCGGGACTAGCTGATACCGGGGAGCTGTTTTTT.

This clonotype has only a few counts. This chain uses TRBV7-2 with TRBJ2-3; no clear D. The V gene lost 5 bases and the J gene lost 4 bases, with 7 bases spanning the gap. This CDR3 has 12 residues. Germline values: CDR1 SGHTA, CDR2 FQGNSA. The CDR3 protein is CASSHFSDTQYF. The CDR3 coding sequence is TGTGCCAGCAGCCATTTCTCAGATACGCAGTATTTT.

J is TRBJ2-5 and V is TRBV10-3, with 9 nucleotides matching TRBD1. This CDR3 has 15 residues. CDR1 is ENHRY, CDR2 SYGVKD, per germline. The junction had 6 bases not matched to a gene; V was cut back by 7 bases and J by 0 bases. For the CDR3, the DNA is TGTGCCATCACTAAGACAGGGGGGGACCAAGAGACCCAGTACTTC. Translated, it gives CAITKTGGDQETQYF.

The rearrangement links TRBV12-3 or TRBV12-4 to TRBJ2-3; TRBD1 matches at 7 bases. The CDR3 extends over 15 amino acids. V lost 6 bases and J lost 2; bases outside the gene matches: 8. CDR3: CASRQDRRHTDTQYF. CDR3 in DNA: TGTGCCAGCAGACAGGACAGGCGCCACACAGATACGCAGTATTTT.

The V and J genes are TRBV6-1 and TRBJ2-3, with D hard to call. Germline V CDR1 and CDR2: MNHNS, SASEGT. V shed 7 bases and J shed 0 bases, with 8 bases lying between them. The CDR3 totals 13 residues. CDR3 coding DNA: TGTGCCAGCACTGCGACAAGCACAGATACGCAGTATTTT. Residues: CASTATSTDTQYF.

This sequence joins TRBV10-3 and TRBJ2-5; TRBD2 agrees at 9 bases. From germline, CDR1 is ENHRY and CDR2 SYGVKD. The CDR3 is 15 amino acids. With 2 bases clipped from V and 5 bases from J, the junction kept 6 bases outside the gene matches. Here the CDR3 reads CAISEGSGRRETQYF. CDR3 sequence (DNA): TGTGCCATCAGTGAGGGAAGCGGGAGGCGTGAGACCCAGTACTTC.

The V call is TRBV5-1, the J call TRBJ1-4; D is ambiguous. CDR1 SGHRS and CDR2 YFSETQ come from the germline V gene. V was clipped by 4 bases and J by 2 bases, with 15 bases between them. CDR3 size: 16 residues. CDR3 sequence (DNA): TGCGCCAGCAGCCCAGAGCGGACGGATACTAATGAAAAACTGTTTTTT. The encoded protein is CASSPERTDTNEKLFF.

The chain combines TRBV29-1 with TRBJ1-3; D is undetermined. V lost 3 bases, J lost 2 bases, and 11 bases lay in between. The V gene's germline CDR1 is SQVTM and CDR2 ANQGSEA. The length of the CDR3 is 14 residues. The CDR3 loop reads CSVDRTGTGNTIYF. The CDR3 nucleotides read TGCAGCGTTGACAGGACCGGTACTGGAAACACCATATATTTT.

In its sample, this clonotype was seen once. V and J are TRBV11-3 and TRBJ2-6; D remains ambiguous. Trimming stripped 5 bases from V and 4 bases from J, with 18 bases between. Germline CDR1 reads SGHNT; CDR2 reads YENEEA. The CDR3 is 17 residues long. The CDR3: CASSTTRGRPGANVLTF. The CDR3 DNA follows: TGTGCCAGCAGCACGACCCGAGGACGTCCGGGGGCCAACGTCCTGACTTTC.

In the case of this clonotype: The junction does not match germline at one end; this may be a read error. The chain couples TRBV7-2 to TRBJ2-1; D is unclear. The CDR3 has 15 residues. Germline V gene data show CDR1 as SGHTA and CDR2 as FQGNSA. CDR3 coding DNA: TGTGCCAGCAGCTTAGCATGGAGTAGACACAATGAGCAGTTGTTC. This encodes CASSLAWSRHNEQLF.

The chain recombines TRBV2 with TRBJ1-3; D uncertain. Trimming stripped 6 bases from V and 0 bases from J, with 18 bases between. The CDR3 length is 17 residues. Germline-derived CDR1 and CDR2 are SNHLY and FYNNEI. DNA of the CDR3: TGTGCCAGCAGCGGACCGACACGAAGGAACTCTGGAAACACCATATATTTT. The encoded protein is CASSGPTRRNSGNTIYF.

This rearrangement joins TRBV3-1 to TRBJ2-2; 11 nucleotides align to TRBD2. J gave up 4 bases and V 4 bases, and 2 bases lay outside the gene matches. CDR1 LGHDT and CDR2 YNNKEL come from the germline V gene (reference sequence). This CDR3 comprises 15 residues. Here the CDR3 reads CASSLTSGSTGELFF. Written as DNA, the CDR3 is TGTGCCAGCAGCCTAACTAGCGGGAGCACCGGGGAGCTGTTTTTT. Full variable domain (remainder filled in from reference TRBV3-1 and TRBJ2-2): DTAVSQTPKYLVTQMGNDKSIKCEQNLGHDTMYWYKQDSKKFLKIMFSYNNKELIINETVPNRFSPKSPDKAHLNLHINSLELGDSAVYFCASSLTSGSTGELFFGEGSRLTVL.

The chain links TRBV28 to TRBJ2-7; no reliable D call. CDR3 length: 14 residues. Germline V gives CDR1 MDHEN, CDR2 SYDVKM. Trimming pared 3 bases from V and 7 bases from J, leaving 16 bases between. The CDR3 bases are TGTGCCAGCAGTTTTCATCCGACCAGCGAGGAGCAGTACTTC. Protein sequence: CASSFHPTSEEQYF.

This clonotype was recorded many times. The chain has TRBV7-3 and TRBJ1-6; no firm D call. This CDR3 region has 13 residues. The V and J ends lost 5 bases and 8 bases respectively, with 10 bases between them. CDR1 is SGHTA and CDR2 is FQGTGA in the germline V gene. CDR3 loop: CASSPTRDSPLHF. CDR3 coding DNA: TGTGCCAGCAGCCCCACCCGGGATTCACCCCTCCACTTT.

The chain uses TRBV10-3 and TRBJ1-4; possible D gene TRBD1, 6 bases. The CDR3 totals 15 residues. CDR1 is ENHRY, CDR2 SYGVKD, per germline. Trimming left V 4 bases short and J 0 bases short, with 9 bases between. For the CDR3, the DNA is TGTGCCATCAGTGCCACAGGGACAACTAATGAAAAACTGTTTTTT. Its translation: CAISATGTTNEKLFF.

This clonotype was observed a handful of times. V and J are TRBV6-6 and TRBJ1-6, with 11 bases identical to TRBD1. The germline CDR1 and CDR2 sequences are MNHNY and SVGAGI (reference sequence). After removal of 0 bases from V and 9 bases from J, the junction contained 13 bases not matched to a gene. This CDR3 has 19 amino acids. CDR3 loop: CASSYSTPGQGALGSPLHF. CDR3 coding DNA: TGTGCCAGCAGTTACTCGACCCCAGGACAGGGGGCTTTGGGTTCACCCCTCCACTTT.

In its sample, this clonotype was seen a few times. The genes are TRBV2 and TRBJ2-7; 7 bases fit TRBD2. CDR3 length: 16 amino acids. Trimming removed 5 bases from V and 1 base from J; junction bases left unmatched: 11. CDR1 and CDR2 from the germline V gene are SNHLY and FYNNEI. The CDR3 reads CASSLIAGSDSYEQYF. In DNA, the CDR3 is TGTGCCAGCAGTCTGATAGCGGGCTCTGATTCCTACGAGCAGTACTTC.

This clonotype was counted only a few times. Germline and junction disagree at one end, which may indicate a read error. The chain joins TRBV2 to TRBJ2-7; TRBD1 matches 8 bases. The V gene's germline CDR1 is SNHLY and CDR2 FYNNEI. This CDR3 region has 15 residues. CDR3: CASREGYGQGNEQYF. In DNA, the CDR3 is TGTGCCAGCAGGGAAGGTTACGGACAGGGCAACGAGCAGTACTTC.

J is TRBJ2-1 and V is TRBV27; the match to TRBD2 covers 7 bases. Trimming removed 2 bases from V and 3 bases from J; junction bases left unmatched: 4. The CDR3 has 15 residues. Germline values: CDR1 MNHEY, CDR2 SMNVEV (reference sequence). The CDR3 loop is CASSLAGVVYNEQFF. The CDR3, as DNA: TGTGCCAGCAGTTTAGCGGGAGTAGTCTACAATGAGCAGTTCTTC.

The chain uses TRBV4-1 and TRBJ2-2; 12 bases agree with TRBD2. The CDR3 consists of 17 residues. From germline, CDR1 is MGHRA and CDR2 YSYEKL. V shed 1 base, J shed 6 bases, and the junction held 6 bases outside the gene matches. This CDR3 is CASSQGLAGETAGELFF. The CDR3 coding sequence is TGCGCCAGCAGCCAAGGACTAGCGGGAGAAACCGCCGGGGAGCTGTTTTTT.

Here the CDR3 reads CASSSTGLAGEDTQYF. The CDR3 nucleotides are TGTGCCAGCAGTTCAACCGGACTAGCGGGAGAAGATACGCAGTATTTT. The gene calls are TRBV28 and TRBJ2-3; 13 bases align to TRBD2. The CDR3 is made up of 16 amino acids. V gave up 4 bases and J gave up 5 bases; unmatched junction bases: 6. Germline V CDR1 and CDR2: MDHEN, SYDVKM.

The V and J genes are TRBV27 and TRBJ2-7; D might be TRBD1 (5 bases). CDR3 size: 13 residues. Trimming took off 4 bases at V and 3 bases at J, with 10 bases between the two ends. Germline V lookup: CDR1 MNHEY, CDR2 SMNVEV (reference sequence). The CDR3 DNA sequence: TGTGCCAGCAGTTCCGGACACCGCTACGAGCAGTACTTC. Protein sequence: CASSSGHRYEQYF.

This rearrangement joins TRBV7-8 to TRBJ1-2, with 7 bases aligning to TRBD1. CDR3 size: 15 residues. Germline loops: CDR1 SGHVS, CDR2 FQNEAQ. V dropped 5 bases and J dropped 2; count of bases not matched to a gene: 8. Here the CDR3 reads CASSLGTQGNYGYTF. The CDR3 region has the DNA TGTGCCAGCAGCCTGGGTACACAGGGGAACTATGGCTACACCTTC.

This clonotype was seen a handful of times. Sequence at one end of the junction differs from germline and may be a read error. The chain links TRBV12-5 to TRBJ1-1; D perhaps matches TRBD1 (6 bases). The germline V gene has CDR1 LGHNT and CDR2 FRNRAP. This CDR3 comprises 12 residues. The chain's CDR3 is CASGLIRGHNVF. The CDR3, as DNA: TGTGCTAGTGGTCTCATTAGGGGACACAATGTCTTT. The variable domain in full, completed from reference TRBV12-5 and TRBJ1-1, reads DARVTQTPRHKVTEMGQEVTMRCQPILGHNTVFWYRQTMMQGLELLAYFRNRAPLDDSGMPKDRFSAEMPDATLATLKIQPSEPRDSAVYFCASGLIRGHNVFGQGTRLTVV.

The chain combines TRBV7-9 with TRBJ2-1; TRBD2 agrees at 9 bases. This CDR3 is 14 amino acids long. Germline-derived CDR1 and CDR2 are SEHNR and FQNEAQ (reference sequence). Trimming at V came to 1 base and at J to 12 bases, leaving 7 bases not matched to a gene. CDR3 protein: CASSLVSGGGGQFF. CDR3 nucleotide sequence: TGTGCCAGCAGCTTAGTTTCCGGCGGGGGGGGGCAGTTCTTC.

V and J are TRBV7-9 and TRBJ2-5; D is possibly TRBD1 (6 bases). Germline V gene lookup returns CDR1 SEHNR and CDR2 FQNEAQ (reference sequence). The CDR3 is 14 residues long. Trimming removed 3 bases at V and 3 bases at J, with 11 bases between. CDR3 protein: CASSFSRGKETQYF. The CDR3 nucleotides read TGTGCCAGCAGCTTTTCCAGGGGAAAAGAGACCCAGTACTTC.

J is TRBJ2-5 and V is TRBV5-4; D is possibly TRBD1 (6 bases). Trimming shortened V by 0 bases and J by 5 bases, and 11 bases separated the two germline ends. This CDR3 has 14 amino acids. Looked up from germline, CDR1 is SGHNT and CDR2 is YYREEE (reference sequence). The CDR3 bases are TGTGCCAGCAGCTTGGCCGGAAGGGGGGAGACCCAGTACTTC. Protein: CASSLAGRGETQYF.